Following are 11 T cell receptor beta chains from one sample sequenced in a study of vaccination and CD4 T cells after COVID-19. The treatment denotes: approximately nine-day PBMC culture with coronavirus spike peptide pools or control peptides (ViraFEST assay). One should note that the unexposed donor's CD4+ T cells were collected before the COVID-19 pandemic (2011-2018). Sequence data for DNA of cultured CD4+ T cells were generated by the Oncomine TCR Beta short-read assay. In TCRdb, the PCR reads were re-called with MiXCR into one record per CDR3 protein. The table includes about 10,000 distinct CDR3 sequences, about 33% detected once. No antigen is known for these receptors. The sequencing sample was made of CD4+ T cells from blood, cultured in vitro. The receptors were gathered from a human donor in good health.

This clonotype was picked up a small number of times. The chain uses TRBV6-2 or TRBV6-3 and TRBJ1-2, with D maybe TRBD1 (6 bases). The CDR3 has 13 amino acids. From germline, CDR1 is MNHEY and CDR2 SVGEGT. V lost 7 bases to trimming and J lost 6 bases, with 15 bases between them. Here the CDR3 DNA reads TGTGCCAGCATGAGCGGACAGATGGATGGCTACACCTTC. Translated: CASMSGQMDGYTF.

Judged by abundance, this clonotype is large. This chain's CDR3 is CASSESRTGGTEAFF. CDR3 coding DNA: TGCGCCAGCAGTGAGTCCCGGACAGGGGGCACTGAAGCTTTCTTT. This chain links TRBV10-2 with TRBJ1-1; 10 bases match TRBD1. The CDR3 is 15 amino acids. CDR1 and CDR2 (germline): WSHSY, SAAADI. V shed 0 bases and J 4 bases; nucleotides not matched to a gene: 2.

The CDR3 spells CASNDRARTDTQYF. As DNA, the CDR3 is TGTGCCAGCAACGACAGGGCGCGGACAGATACGCAGTATTTT. V is TRBV12-3 or TRBV12-4 and J is TRBJ2-3; 7 nucleotides match TRBD1. This CDR3 is built from 14 residues. J was trimmed by 3 bases and V by 7 bases; bases with no gene match: 7.

This rearrangement joins TRBV27 to TRBJ1-1; D is uncertain. The V end was cut by 6 bases, the J end by 1 base, with 12 bases between. Per germline, CDR1 MNHEY and CDR2 SMNVEV (reference sequence). CDR3 size: 14 residues. The CDR3 nucleotides are TGTGCCAGCAGGATACAGCGCACGAACACTGAAGCTTTCTTT. Translation gives CASRIQRTNTEAFF.

This clonotype came up a few times. The V and J genes are TRBV29-1 and TRBJ1-2; D unclear. Trimming shortened V by 5 bases and J by 6 bases, and 7 bases separated the two germline ends. Germline V gene sequence: CDR1 SQVTM, CDR2 ANQGSEA. CDR3 size: 10 residues. The CDR3 coding sequence is TGCAGCGTTCGCATGGATGGCTACACCTTC. Translated: CSVRMDGYTF.

The chain couples TRBV12-3 or TRBV12-4 to TRBJ2-3, with TRBD1 matching 8 bases. With V trimmed by 2 bases and J by 5 bases, 3 bases remained unmatched. This CDR3 has 14 residues. Here the CDR3 DNA reads TGTGCCAGCAGTTTACAAACAGGGGGAGATACGCAGTATTTT. Translated, it gives CASSLQTGGDTQYF.

The chain couples TRBV5-6 to TRBJ2-7; D possibly uses TRBD1 or TRBD2 (5 bases each). Germline V gene lookup returns CDR1 SGHDT and CDR2 YYEEEE. The CDR3 runs to 15 residues. V dropped 4 bases and J dropped 3 bases, with 17 bases sitting between them. CDR3 protein: CASSGGPQVGYEQYF. CDR3 nucleotide sequence: TGTGCCAGCAGCGGGGGTCCCCAAGTTGGCTACGAGCAGTACTTC.

The chain links TRBV5-1 to TRBJ2-7; D possibly corresponds to TRBD1 (6 bases). V was shortened by 4 bases and J by 4 bases, with 15 bases between the two germline ends. The V gene's germline CDR1 is SGHRS and CDR2 YFSETQ. This CDR3 has 14 amino acids. CDR3 in DNA: TGCGCCAGCAGCCACCGGGACAATCCTTACGAGCAGTACTTC. This translates into CASSHRDNPYEQYF.

This clonotype came up a few times. The CDR3 DNA is TGTGCCAGCAGCTCCCCGGTAGGCGGGGGAGAGACCCAGTACTTC. This encodes CASSSPVGGGETQYF. The genes are TRBV11-2 and TRBJ2-5, with 7 bases that match TRBD2. This CDR3 is 15 amino acids long. J was trimmed by 4 bases and V by 4 bases; bases with no gene match: 9. The germline gives CDR1 SGHAT, CDR2 FQNNGV.

The sample holds a few counts of this clonotype. The chain employs TRBV7-3 and TRBJ2-3; 7 bases fit TRBD2. The CDR3 loop spans 15 amino acids. The ends lost 5 bases at V and 7 bases at J; junction bases unmatched: 12. Germline CDR1 reads SGHTA; CDR2 reads FQGTGA. The CDR3 DNA reads TGTGCCAGCAGCCCCATTTTGGGGGGGAGAAATACGCAGTATTTT. This gives the protein CASSPILGGRNTQYF.

The gene calls are TRBV12-3 or TRBV12-4 and TRBJ1-2; possible D gene TRBD1, 6 bases. This CDR3 region has 13 residues. V lost 6 bases to trimming and J lost 7 bases, with 15 bases between them. CDR3 region: CASRPLAGAGYTF. CDR3 bases: TGTGCCAGCAGACCGCTGGCGGGGGCTGGCTACACCTTC.